This T cell receptor (beta chain) is from a study of T-cell reconstitution after alpha-beta-depleted transplantation in children. V shed 6 bases and J 4 bases; nucleotides not matched to a gene: 3. Germline loops: CDR1 MGHDK, CDR2 SYGVNS. The CDR3 contains 14 residues. Library preparation (for TCRbeta) was performed with unique molecular identifiers. TCRdb reprocessed the PCR reads via MiXCR and lists one record per CDR3 protein. Of hundreds of thousands of distinct CDR3 sequences in the sample, approximately 17% were seen once. V is TRBV25-1 and J is TRBJ2-5; TRBD2 matches at 12 bases. This receptor was obtained from a human donor who donated a stem cell graft to a child with acute myeloid leukemia. This specimen consisted of PBMCs from the stem cell graft donor, obtained from the stem cell graft. CDR3 DNA: TGTGCCAGCAGAGGACTAGCGGGGCTAGAGACCCAGTACTTC. This codes for CASRGLAGLETQYF.